Listed below are T cell receptor beta chains from one sample, sequenced in a study of neurological immune-mediated disorders. Using its own MiXCR run on the 5' RACE reads, TCRdb lists one record per CDR3 protein. The table records over 35,000 distinct CDR3 sequences, roughly 4% of them present only once. Material for sequencing was PBMCs. These receptors were obtained from a woman aged 55-70 years with multiple sclerosis. CDR3s include the opening cysteine and the closing phenylalanine or tryptophan. The order of the fields is V gene, D gene, J gene, clone size, CDR3 protein, CDR3 DNA. The D gene is left open where the match is weak. Size tells how often a clone was seen (once, few, many) or the class of an expanded clone, and some rows leave it out.

V gene: TRBV19
D gene: NA
J gene: TRBJ2-1
clone size: many
CDR3 protein: CASSIGGDEQFF
CDR3 DNA: TGTGCCAGTAGTATCGGGGGAGATGAGCAGTTCTTC

V gene: TRBV20-1
D gene: NA
J gene: TRBJ2-2
clone size: many
CDR3 protein: CSAQGRAAGELFF
CDR3 DNA: TGCAGTGCTCAGGGTCGGGCGGCCGGGGAGCTGTTTTTT

V gene: TRBV10-3
D gene: NA
J gene: TRBJ1-2
clone size: few
CDR3 protein: CAISIQGAMGGYTF
CDR3 DNA: TGTGCCATCAGTATACAGGGTGCCATGGGTGGCTACACCTTC

V gene: TRBV29-1
D gene: NA
J gene: TRBJ2-3
clone size: many
CDR3 protein: CSVVRGEDTQYF
CDR3 DNA: TGCAGCGTTGTAAGGGGAGAAGATACGCAGTATTTT

V gene: TRBV20-1
D gene: NA
J gene: TRBJ2-5
clone size: many
CDR3 protein: CSAYSLGPILQETQYF
CDR3 DNA: TGCAGTGCTTATTCCTTGGGACCCATCCTTCAAGAGACCCAGTACTTC

V gene: TRBV5-1
D gene: NA
J gene: TRBJ2-1
clone size: many
CDR3 protein: CASFTAPGLGKQFF
CDR3 DNA: TGCGCCAGCTTTACTGCCCCAGGGTTAGGGAAGCAGTTCTTC

V gene: TRBV3-1
D gene: TRBD2
J gene: TRBJ2-2
clone size: many
CDR3 protein: CASKPTSGGVSTGELFF
CDR3 DNA: TGTGCCAGCAAACCAACTAGCGGGGGAGTATCCACCGGGGAGCTGTTTTTT

V gene: TRBV25-1
D gene: NA
J gene: TRBJ2-7
clone size: many
CDR3 protein: CASGDLSYEQYF
CDR3 DNA: TGTGCCAGCGGGGACCTTTCCTACGAGCAGTACTTC

V gene: TRBV29-1
D gene: TRBD1
J gene: TRBJ1-4
clone size: many
CDR3 protein: CSATGQGEKLFF
CDR3 DNA: TGCAGCGCCACGGGACAGGGGGAAAAACTGTTTTTT

V gene: TRBV5-1
D gene: NA
J gene: TRBJ2-3
clone size: many
CDR3 protein: CASSVTADTQYF
CDR3 DNA: TGCGCCAGCAGCGTCACAGCAGATACGCAGTATTTT

V gene: TRBV7-6
D gene: TRBD1
J gene: TRBJ2-5
clone size: few
CDR3 protein: CASSTGQAETQYF
CDR3 DNA: TGTGCCAGCAGCACTGGACAGGCGGAGACCCAGTACTTC

V gene: TRBV7-2
D gene: TRBD2
J gene: TRBJ2-3
clone size: many
CDR3 protein: CASSEVGGADTQYF
CDR3 DNA: TGTGCCAGCAGCGAGGTTGGGGGGGCAGATACGCAGTATTTT

V gene: TRBV20-1
D gene: TRBD2
J gene: TRBJ2-5
clone size: few
CDR3 protein: CSARVPSGRGETQYF
CDR3 DNA: TGCAGTGCTAGAGTCCCTAGCGGGAGGGGGGAGACCCAGTACTTC

V gene: TRBV4-1
D gene: TRBD2
J gene: TRBJ2-3
clone size: many
CDR3 protein: CASSQDTSGRSTDTQYF
CDR3 DNA: TGCGCCAGCAGCCAAGACACTAGCGGGAGGTCGACAGATACGCAGTATTTT

V gene: TRBV28
D gene: NA
J gene: TRBJ1-1
clone size: many
CDR3 protein: CATNSKNTEAFF
CDR3 DNA: TGTGCCACCAACAGCAAGAACACTGAAGCTTTCTTT

V gene: TRBV5-1
D gene: TRBD1
J gene: TRBJ2-7
clone size: few
CDR3 protein: CASSHGQGTDEQYF
CDR3 DNA: TGCGCCAGCAGCCATGGACAGGGTACCGACGAGCAGTACTTC

V gene: TRBV5-6
D gene: TRBD2
J gene: TRBJ2-5
clone size: many
CDR3 protein: CASSFTTSGETQYF
CDR3 DNA: TGTGCCAGCAGCTTTACGACTAGCGGAGAGACCCAGTACTTC

V gene: TRBV19
D gene: TRBD1
J gene: TRBJ1-5
clone size: many
CDR3 protein: CASSIWDRVGQPQHF
CDR3 DNA: TGTGCCAGTAGTATTTGGGACAGGGTTGGGCAGCCCCAGCATTTT

V gene: TRBV20-1
D gene: TRBD2
J gene: TRBJ2-3
clone size: many
CDR3 protein: CSARGGGIDTQYF
CDR3 DNA: TGCAGTGCACGTGGGGGGGGTATAGATACGCAGTATTTT

V gene: TRBV21-1
D gene: NA
J gene: TRBJ2-6
clone size: many
CDR3 protein: CASRDRLRANVLTF
CDR3 DNA: TGTGCCAGCAGAGACAGGTTACGGGCCAACGTCCTGACTTTC

V gene: TRBV24-1
D gene: NA
J gene: TRBJ1-4
clone size: few
CDR3 protein: CATSDSGRSEKLFF
CDR3 DNA: TGTGCCACCAGTGATTCAGGGAGGAGTGAAAAACTGTTTTTT

V gene: TRBV24-1
D gene: TRBD1
J gene: TRBJ2-3
clone size: many
CDR3 protein: CATSETGTASTDTQYF
CDR3 DNA: TGTGCCACCAGTGAAACCGGGACAGCAAGCACAGATACGCAGTATTTT

V gene: TRBV7-3
D gene: NA
J gene: TRBJ1-2
clone size: many
CDR3 protein: CASSLLGRGSDYGYTF
CDR3 DNA: TGTGCCAGCAGCTTATTGGGCAGGGGATCGGACTATGGCTACACCTTC

V gene: TRBV10-3
D gene: NA
J gene: TRBJ1-2
clone size: NA
CDR3 protein: CASSGQVIYGYTF
CDR3 DNA: TGTGCCTCGTCCGGTCAAGTCATCTATGGCTACACCTTC

V gene: TRBV6-6
D gene: NA
J gene: TRBJ2-5
clone size: few
CDR3 protein: CASTPNRAGGETQYF
CDR3 DNA: TGTGCCAGCACTCCCAATCGCGCCGGTGGAGAGACCCAGTACTTC

V gene: TRBV20-1
D gene: TRBD1
J gene: TRBJ2-7
clone size: few
CDR3 protein: CSAAGGTGGDEQYF
CDR3 DNA: TGCAGTGCTGCAGGTGGGACAGGGGGCGACGAGCAGTACTTC

V gene: TRBV5-1
D gene: NA
J gene: TRBJ2-3
clone size: many
CDR3 protein: CASRGRTTDTQYF
CDR3 DNA: TGCGCCAGCAGAGGACGGACCACAGATACGCAGTATTTT

V gene: TRBV10-3
D gene: NA
J gene: TRBJ2-6
clone size: NA
CDR3 protein: CAISEQGRSGANVLTF
CDR3 DNA: TGTGCCATCAGCGAACAGGGCCGCTCTGGGGCCAACGTCCTGACTTTC

V gene: TRBV5-1
D gene: TRBD1
J gene: TRBJ1-1
clone size: many
CDR3 protein: CASSWDKTGAEAFF
CDR3 DNA: TGCGCCAGCAGCTGGGACAAGACAGGGGCTGAAGCTTTCTTT

V gene: TRBV27
D gene: NA
J gene: TRBJ1-2
clone size: many
CDR3 protein: CASSPRGTVWGYTF
CDR3 DNA: TGTGCCAGCAGTCCTCGTGGGACCGTATGGGGCTACACCTTC

V gene: TRBV9
D gene: TRBD2
J gene: TRBJ2-5
clone size: many
CDR3 protein: CASSASGGYQETQYF
CDR3 DNA: TGTGCCAGCAGCGCGAGCGGGGGGTACCAGGAGACCCAGTACTTC

V gene: TRBV6-2/TRBV6-3
D gene: NA
J gene: TRBJ2-5
clone size: few
CDR3 protein: CASSSVPRETQYF
CDR3 DNA: TGTGCCAGCAGTTCTGTCCCTCGAGAGACCCAGTACTTC

V gene: TRBV20-1
D gene: NA
J gene: TRBJ2-2
clone size: few
CDR3 protein: CSAYRVNTGELFF
CDR3 DNA: TGCAGTGCTTACCGGGTGAACACCGGGGAGCTGTTTTTT

V gene: TRBV20-1
D gene: NA
J gene: TRBJ2-3
clone size: few
CDR3 protein: CSVGDSARRTDTQYF
CDR3 DNA: TGCAGTGTCGGAGACAGCGCCAGAAGGACAGATACGCAGTATTTT

V gene: TRBV20-1
D gene: TRBD1
J gene: TRBJ1-1
clone size: many
CDR3 protein: CSARDGGGWLNTEAFF
CDR3 DNA: TGCAGTGCTAGAGATGGAGGGGGCTGGTTGAACACTGAAGCTTTCTTT

V gene: TRBV7-2
D gene: NA
J gene: TRBJ1-2
clone size: NA
CDR3 protein: CASSLVGWDGYTF
CDR3 DNA: TGTGCCAGCAGCTTAGTAGGCTGGGACGGCTACACCTTC

V gene: TRBV20-1
D gene: TRBD2
J gene: TRBJ2-1
clone size: many
CDR3 protein: CSASRLADEQFF
CDR3 DNA: TGCAGTGCTTCCCGACTAGCCGATGAGCAGTTCTTC

V gene: TRBV7-8
D gene: NA
J gene: TRBJ2-1
clone size: few
CDR3 protein: CASSLDVTGEQFF
CDR3 DNA: TGTGCCAGCAGCTTAGATGTCACTGGTGAGCAGTTCTTC

V gene: TRBV4-2
D gene: NA
J gene: TRBJ2-2
clone size: many
CDR3 protein: CASSPASGELFF
CDR3 DNA: TGTGCCAGCAGCCCGGCGTCCGGGGAGCTGTTTTTT

V gene: TRBV6-2/TRBV6-3
D gene: TRBD1
J gene: TRBJ1-5
clone size: many
CDR3 protein: CASSLTGFQPQHF
CDR3 DNA: TGTGCCAGCAGTTTGACAGGGTTTCAGCCCCAGCATTTT

V gene: TRBV20-1
D gene: NA
J gene: TRBJ1-5
clone size: few
CDR3 protein: CSAQRDTYQPQNF
CDR3 DNA: TGCAGTGCGCAGAGGGACACCTATCAGCCCCAGAATTTT

V gene: TRBV5-1
D gene: NA
J gene: TRBJ2-5
clone size: NA
CDR3 protein: CASSISGGQETQYF
CDR3 DNA: TGCGCCAGCAGCATAAGCGGAGGCCAAGAGACCCAGTACTTC

V gene: TRBV20-1
D gene: NA
J gene: TRBJ2-2
clone size: many
CDR3 protein: CSARDRNTGELFF
CDR3 DNA: TGCAGTGCTAGAGATAGAAACACCGGGGAGCTGTTTTTT

V gene: TRBV4-3
D gene: TRBD1
J gene: TRBJ1-2
clone size: many
CDR3 protein: CASSPGTGAYGYTF
CDR3 DNA: TGCGCCAGCAGCCCAGGGACAGGGGCCTATGGCTACACCTTC

V gene: TRBV5-1
D gene: NA
J gene: TRBJ2-2
clone size: many
CDR3 protein: CASSSAPGHYTGELFF
CDR3 DNA: TGCGCCAGCAGCTCAGCACCGGGACACTACACCGGGGAGCTGTTTTTT

V gene: TRBV4-1
D gene: TRBD2
J gene: TRBJ2-1
clone size: few
CDR3 protein: CASSPGTSGTYNEQFF
CDR3 DNA: TGCGCCAGCAGCCCCGGGACTAGCGGCACCTACAATGAGCAGTTCTTC

V gene: TRBV5-6
D gene: TRBD1
J gene: TRBJ2-5
clone size: NA
CDR3 protein: CASRGQVQETQYF
CDR3 DNA: TGTGCCAGCAGGGGACAGGTACAAGAGACCCAGTACTTC

V gene: TRBV9
D gene: NA
J gene: TRBJ2-6
clone size: NA
CDR3 protein: CASSVGSGANVLTF
CDR3 DNA: TGTGCCAGCAGCGTAGGTTCAGGGGCCAACGTCCTGACTTTC

V gene: TRBV7-3
D gene: TRBD2
J gene: TRBJ2-2
clone size: many
CDR3 protein: CASSLRLAGDTGELFF
CDR3 DNA: TGTGCCAGCAGCTTAAGGCTAGCGGGGGACACCGGGGAGCTGTTTTTT

V gene: TRBV15
D gene: TRBD1
J gene: TRBJ1-2
clone size: many
CDR3 protein: CATSRDRGPGGYTF
CDR3 DNA: TGTGCCACCAGCAGGGACAGGGGGCCGGGTGGCTACACCTTC

V gene: TRBV5-1
D gene: TRBD1
J gene: TRBJ2-5
clone size: many
CDR3 protein: CASSWTGSINQETQYF
CDR3 DNA: TGCGCCAGCAGCTGGACAGGGTCGATCAACCAAGAGACCCAGTACTTC

V gene: TRBV29-1
D gene: TRBD1
J gene: TRBJ1-5
clone size: many
CDR3 protein: CSVMTGGDQPQHF
CDR3 DNA: TGCAGCGTGATGACAGGGGGCGATCAGCCCCAGCATTTT

V gene: TRBV5-1
D gene: TRBD1
J gene: TRBJ2-3
clone size: many
CDR3 protein: CASRRQGGTDTQYF
CDR3 DNA: TGCGCCAGCAGACGACAGGGGGGGACAGATACGCAGTATTTT